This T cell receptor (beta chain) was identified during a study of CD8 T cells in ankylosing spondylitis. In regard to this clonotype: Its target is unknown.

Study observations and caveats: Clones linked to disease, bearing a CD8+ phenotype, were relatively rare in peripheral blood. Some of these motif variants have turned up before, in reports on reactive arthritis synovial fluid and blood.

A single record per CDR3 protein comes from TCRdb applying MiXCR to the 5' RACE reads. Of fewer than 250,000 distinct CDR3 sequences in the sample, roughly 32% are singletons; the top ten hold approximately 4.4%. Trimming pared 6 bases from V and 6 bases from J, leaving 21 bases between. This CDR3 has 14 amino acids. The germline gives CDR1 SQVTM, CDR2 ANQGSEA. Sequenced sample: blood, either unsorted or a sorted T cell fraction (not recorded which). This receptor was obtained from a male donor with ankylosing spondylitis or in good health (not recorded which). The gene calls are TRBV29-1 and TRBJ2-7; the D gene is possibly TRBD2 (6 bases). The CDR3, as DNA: TGCAGCGTAAGACCGGGACTCCCCTTGTCCGAGCAGTACTTC. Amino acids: CSVRPGLPLSEQYF.